This T cell receptor (beta chain) was documented in a study of regulatory T cells in long-lasting Graves disease. Study observations and caveats: Persistent Graves' disease cases displayed lower TCR diversity than newly diagnosed ones.

The CDR3 extends over 14 amino acids. Germline V gene data show CDR1 as MNHNS and CDR2 as SASEGT. V dropped 7 bases and J dropped 0 bases, with 12 bases sitting between them. In the case of this clonotype: Its antigen is undetermined.

The authors built TCR beta libraries using iRepertoire HTBI primers and Arm-PCR of CDR3 regions. TCRdb analysed the multiplex PCR reads with MiXCR anew, one entry per CDR3 protein. The sample records approximately 460,000 distinct CDR3 sequences, less than 20% being singletons. Stated time point: newly diagnosed GD, antithyroid drugs for less than 3 months. From PBMCs, RNA was extracted and then used to make the TCR library. These sequences were also reported in another study, on T cells in Graves' hyperthyroidism and ophthalmopathy.

The source is a woman under 40 with Graves disease. V is TRBV6-1 and J is TRBJ1-1, with a possible D match to TRBD1 (5 bases). The material was peripheral blood mononuclear cells (PBMCs), obtained at new diagnosis, from a patient treated with antithyroid drugs. The CDR3 reads CASTQDGVNTEAFF. The CDR3 DNA is TGTGCCAGCACACAGGACGGTGTGAACACTGAAGCTTTCTTT.